In this sample, the clone carrying this T cell receptor beta chain turned up many times. Antigen unknown. This sample was taken from a study of metastatic and nonmetastatic thyroid tumors. All patients were untreated before thyroid surgery. Study outcomes and limitations: Benign nodules reportedly had significantly lower TCR beta diversity than malignant thyroid tumors in blood and tumor.

TCRdb re-called clones via MiXCR from the PCR reads. In the table there are 15,000 or so clones, roughly 13% of which are singletons. The CDR3 totals 17 residues. V was shortened by 0 bases and J by 0 bases, with 12 bases between the two germline ends. Sequenced material: blood. This rearrangement joins TRBV12-3 or TRBV12-4 to TRBJ2-4; perhaps TRBD1 as D (5 bases). The clonotype originates from a female donor with papillary thyroid cancer or a benign thyroid nodule (not recorded which). Some clones in this sample may be carry-over from other donors' samples. The CDR3 reads CASSLALGVLAKNIQYF. DNA of the CDR3: TGTGCCAGCAGTTTAGCGCTAGGGGTCTTAGCCAAAAACATTCAGTACTTC.